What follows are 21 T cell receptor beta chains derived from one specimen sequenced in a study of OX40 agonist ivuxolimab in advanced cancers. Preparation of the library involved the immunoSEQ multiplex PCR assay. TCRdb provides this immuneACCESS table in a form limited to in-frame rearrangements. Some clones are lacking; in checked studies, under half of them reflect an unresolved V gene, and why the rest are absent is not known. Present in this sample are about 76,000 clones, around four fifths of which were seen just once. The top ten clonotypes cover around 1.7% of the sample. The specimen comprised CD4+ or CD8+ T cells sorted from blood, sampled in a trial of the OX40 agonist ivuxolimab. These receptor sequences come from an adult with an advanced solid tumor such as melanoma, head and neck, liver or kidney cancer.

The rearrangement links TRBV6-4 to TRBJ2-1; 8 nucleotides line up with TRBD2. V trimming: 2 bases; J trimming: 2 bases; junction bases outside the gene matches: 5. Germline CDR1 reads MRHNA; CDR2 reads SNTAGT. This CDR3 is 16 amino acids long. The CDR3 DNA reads TGTGCCAGCAGTGACGATATAGCGGGACCCTACAATGAGCAGTTCTTC. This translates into CASSDDIAGPYNEQFF.

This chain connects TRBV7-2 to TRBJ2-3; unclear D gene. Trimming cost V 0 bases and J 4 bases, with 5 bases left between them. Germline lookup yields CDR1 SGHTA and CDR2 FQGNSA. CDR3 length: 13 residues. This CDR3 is CASSLAVADTQYF. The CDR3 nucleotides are TGTGCCAGCAGCTTAGCGGTCGCAGATACGCAGTATTTT.

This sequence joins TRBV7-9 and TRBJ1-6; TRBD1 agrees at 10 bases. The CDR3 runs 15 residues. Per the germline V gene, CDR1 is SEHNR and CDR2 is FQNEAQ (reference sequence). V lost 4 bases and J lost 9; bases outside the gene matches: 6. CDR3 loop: CASSSETGGSSPLHF. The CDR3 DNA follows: TGTGCCAGCAGCTCAGAGACAGGGGGCTCTTCACCCCTCCACTTT.

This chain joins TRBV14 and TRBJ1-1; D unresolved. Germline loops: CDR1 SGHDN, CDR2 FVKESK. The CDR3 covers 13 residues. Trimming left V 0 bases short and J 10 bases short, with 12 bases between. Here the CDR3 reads CASSQDLEASAFF. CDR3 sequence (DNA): TGTGCCAGCAGCCAAGATTTGGAGGCGTCAGCTTTCTTT. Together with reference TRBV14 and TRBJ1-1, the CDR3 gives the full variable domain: EAGVTQFPSHSVIEKGQTVTLRCDPISGHDNLYWYRRVMGKEIKFLLHFVKESKQDESGMPNNRFLAERTGGTYSTLKVQPAELEDSGVYFCASSQDLEASAFFGQGTRLTVV.

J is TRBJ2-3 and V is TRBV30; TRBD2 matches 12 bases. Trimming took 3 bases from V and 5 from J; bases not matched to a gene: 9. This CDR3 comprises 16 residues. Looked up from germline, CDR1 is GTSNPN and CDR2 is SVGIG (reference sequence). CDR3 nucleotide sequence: TGTGCCTGGAGGGGACTCCTAGCGGGAGGGCGAGATACGCAGTATTTT. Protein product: CAWRGLLAGGRDTQYF.

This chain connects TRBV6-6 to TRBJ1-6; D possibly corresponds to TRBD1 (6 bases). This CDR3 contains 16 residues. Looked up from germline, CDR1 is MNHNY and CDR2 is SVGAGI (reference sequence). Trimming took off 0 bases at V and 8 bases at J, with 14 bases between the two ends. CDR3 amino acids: CASSYSNGGVDSPLHF. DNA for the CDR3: TGTGCCAGCAGTTACTCGAATGGGGGCGTAGATTCACCCCTCCACTTT.

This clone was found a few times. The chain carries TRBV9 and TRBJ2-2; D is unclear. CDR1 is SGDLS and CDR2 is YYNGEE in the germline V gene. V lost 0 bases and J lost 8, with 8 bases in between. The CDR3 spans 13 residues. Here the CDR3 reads CASSVEGKGELFF. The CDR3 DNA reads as TGTGCCAGCAGCGTAGAGGGAAAAGGGGAGCTGTTTTTT.

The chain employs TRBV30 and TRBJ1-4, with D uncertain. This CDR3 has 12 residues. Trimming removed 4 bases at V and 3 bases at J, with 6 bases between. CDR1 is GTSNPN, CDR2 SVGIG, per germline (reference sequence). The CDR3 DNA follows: TGTGCCTGGACCCCAGCTAATGAAAAACTGTTTTTT. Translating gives CAWTPANEKLFF.

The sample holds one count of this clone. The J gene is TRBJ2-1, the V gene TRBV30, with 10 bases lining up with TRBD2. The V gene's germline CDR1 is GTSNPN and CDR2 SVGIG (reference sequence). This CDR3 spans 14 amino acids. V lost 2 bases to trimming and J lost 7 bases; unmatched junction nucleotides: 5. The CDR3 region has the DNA TGTGCCTGGAGTAAAGCGGGGGGGCCTAATGAGCAGTTCTTC. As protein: CAWSKAGGPNEQFF. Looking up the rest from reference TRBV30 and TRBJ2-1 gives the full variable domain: SQTIHQWPATLVQPVGSPLSLECTVEGTSNPNLYWYRQAAGRGLQLLFYSVGIGQISSEVPQNLSASRPQDRQFILSSKKLLLSDSGFYLCAWSKAGGPNEQFFGPGTRLTVL.

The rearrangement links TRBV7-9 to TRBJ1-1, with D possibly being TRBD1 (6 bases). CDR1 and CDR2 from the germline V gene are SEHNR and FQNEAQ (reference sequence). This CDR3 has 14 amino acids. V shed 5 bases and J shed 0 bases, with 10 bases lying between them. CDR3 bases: TGTGCCAGCAGCACCAGGGGCATGAACACTGAAGCTTTCTTT. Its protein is CASSTRGMNTEAFF.

The CDR3 nucleotides read TGTGCCAGCTCACCACGTGGAGGGCTTAACACCGGGGAGCTGTTTTTT. Its translation is CASSPRGGLNTGELFF. The rearrangement uses TRBV18 and TRBJ2-2, with a possible D match to TRBD2 (6 bases). The V gene lost 1 base and the J gene lost 2 bases, with 11 bases spanning the gap. CDR1 is KGHSH and CDR2 is LQKENI in the germline V gene. This CDR3 region has 16 residues.

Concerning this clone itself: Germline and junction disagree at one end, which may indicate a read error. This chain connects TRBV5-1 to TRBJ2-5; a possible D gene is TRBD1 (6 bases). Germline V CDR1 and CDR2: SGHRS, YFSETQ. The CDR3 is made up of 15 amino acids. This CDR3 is CATSEVSGQGPSKHF. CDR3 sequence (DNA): TGCGCCACCTCCGAAGTCTCGGGACAAGGCCCATCTAAGCACTTC.

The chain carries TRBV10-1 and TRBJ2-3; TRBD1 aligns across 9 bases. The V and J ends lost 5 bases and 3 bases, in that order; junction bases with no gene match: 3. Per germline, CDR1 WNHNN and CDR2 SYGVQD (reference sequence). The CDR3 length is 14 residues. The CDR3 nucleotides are TGCGCCAGCAGTATGGACAGGGGAACAGATACGCAGTATTTT. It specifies CASSMDRGTDTQYF.

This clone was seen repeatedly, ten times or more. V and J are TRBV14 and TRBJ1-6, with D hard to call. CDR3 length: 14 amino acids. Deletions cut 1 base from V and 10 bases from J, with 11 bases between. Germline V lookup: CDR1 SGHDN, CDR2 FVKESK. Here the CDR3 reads CASSQVAQWSPLHF. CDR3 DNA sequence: TGTGCCAGCAGCCAAGTGGCGCAATGGTCACCCCTCCACTTT.

In DNA, the CDR3 is TGTGCCAGCAGCTTAGGCATCTCTGGAAACACCATATATTTT. This gives the protein CASSLGISGNTIYF. The rearrangement uses TRBV7-2 and TRBJ1-3; D remains ambiguous. From germline, CDR1 is SGHTA and CDR2 FQGNSA. The CDR3 runs to 14 residues. Trimming removed 1 base from V and 0 bases from J, with 4 bases in between.

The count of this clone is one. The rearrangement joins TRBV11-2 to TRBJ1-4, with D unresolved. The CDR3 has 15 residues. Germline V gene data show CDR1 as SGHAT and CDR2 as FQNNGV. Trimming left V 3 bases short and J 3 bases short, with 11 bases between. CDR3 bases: TGTGCCAGCAGCTTTTTCGGGTCGGCTAATGAAAAACTGTTTTTT. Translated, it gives CASSFFGSANEKLFF.

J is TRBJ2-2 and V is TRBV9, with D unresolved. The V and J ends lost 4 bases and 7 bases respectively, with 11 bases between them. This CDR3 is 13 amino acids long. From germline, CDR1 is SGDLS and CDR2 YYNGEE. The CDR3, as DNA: TGTGCCAGCAGCACAATCTTGCACGGGGAGCTGTTTTTT. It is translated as CASSTILHGELFF.

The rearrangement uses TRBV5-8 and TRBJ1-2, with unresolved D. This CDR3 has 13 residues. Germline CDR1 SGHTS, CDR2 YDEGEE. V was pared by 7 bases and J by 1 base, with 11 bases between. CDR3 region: CASGVLNNYGYTF. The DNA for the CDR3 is TGTGCCAGCGGGGTTCTAAATAACTATGGCTACACCTTC.

The CDR3 coding sequence is TGTGCCAGCAGCCAAGATCAGGGAGCGGGGGTAGACAATGAGCAGTTCTTC. Its protein product is CASSQDQGAGVDNEQFF. The chain joins TRBV4-2 to TRBJ2-1; 8 nucleotides line up with TRBD2. Trimming cost V 0 bases and J 5 bases; bases outside gene matches: 9. This CDR3 is built from 17 residues. Germline loops: CDR1 LGHNA, CDR2 YNFKEQ.

For the CDR3, the DNA is TGTGCCAGTAGTAAAGGCTGGCAGGTGGGGCCATTCTCCTACAATGAGCAGTTCTTC. Protein sequence: CASSKGWQVGPFSYNEQFF. The chain links TRBV19 to TRBJ2-1; possible D gene TRBD1, 5 bases. Looked up from germline, CDR1 is LNHDA and CDR2 is SQIVND (reference sequence). The CDR3 is 19 residues long. V was trimmed by 4 bases and J by 0 bases, leaving 22 bases between them.

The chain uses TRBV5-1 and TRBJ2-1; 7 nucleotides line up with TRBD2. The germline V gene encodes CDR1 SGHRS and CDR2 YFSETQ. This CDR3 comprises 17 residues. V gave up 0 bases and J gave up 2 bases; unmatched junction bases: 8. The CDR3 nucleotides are TGCGCCAGCAGCTTGGGGACCCTAGCGGCCCCCTACAATGAGCAGTTCTTC. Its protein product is CASSLGTLAAPYNEQFF. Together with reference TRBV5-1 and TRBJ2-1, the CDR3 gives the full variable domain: KAGVTQTPRYLIKTRGQQVTLSCSPISGHRSVSWYQQTPGQGLQFLFEYFSETQRNKGNFPGRFSGRQFSNSRSEMNVSTLELGDSALYLCASSLGTLAAPYNEQFFGPGTRLTVL.